What follows is one TCR beta chain and its context. What it binds is unknown. Separate from the approximately 700-subject first cohort was the 120-subject validation cohort, to which the donors belonged. Trimming took off 10 bases at V and 0 bases at J, with 12 bases between the two ends. Looked up from germline, CDR1 is ENHRY and CDR2 is SYGVKD. The CDR3 sequence is 13 residues long. Profiling relied on immunoSEQ multiplex PCR, and the TCRdb table lists in-frame clones only, not all of them. The data contain 100,000 to 130,000 clones, approximately 94% of them singletons. The source of the sample is a study of cytomegalovirus exposure and HLA in healthy donors. Points from the study as a whole: Most TCRs appeared rarely, but some public TCRs recurred in many donors. A few CMV-associated chains proved CMV antigen-specific in vitro. The classifier was said to identify cytomegalovirus status with high specificity and sensitivity.

The chain is built from TRBV10-3 and TRBJ1-1, with a possible D match to TRBD1 (5 bases). The sequence derives from a young woman in good health and CMV-seronegative. The specimen was PBMCs. As DNA, the CDR3 is TGTGCCAGCCAAGGGACTATGAACACTGAAGCTTTCTTT. It specifies CASQGTMNTEAFF.